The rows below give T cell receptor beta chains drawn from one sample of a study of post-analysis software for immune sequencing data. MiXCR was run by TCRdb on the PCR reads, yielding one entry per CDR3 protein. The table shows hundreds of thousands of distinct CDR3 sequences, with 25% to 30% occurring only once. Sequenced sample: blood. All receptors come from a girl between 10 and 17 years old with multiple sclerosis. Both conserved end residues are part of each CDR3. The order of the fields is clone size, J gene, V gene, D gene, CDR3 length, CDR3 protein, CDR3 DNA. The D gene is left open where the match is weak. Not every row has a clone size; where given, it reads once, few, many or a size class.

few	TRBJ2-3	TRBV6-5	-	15	CASSSPRGGTDTQYF	TGTGCCAGCAGTTCCCCCAGGGGCGGCACAGATACGCAGTATTTT
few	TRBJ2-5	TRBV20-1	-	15	CSARDAGVNQETQYF	TGCAGTGCTAGAGACGCAGGGGTGAACCAAGAGACCCAGTACTTC
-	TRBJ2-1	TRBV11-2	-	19	CASSPPGGGGAVGYNEQFF	TGTGCCAGCAGTCCCCCAGGGGGTGGGGGGGCCGTTGGTTACAATGAGCAGTTCTTC
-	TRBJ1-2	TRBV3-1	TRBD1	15	CASSQDQGAPYGYTF	TGTGCCAGCAGCCAAGACCAGGGGGCGCCCTATGGCTACACCTTC
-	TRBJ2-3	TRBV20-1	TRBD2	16	CNARNSGRPPTDTQYF	TGCAATGCTAGAAATAGCGGGAGGCCTCCCACAGATACGCAGTATTTT
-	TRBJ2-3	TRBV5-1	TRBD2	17	CASSYGIFGGGTDTQYF	TGCGCCAGCAGCTACGGTATCTTCGGGGGGGGCACAGATACGCAGTATTTT
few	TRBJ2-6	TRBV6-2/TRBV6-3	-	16	CASSSWAYSGANVLTF	TGTGCCAGCAGTTCTTGGGCATACTCTGGGGCCAACGTCCTGACTTTC
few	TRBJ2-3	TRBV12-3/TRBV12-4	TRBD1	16	CASSRLTGVGTDTQYF	TGTGCCAGCAGTCGCCTTACAGGGGTGGGCACAGATACGCAGTATTTT
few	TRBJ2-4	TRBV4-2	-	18	CASSQELPDREAKNIQYF	TGTGCCAGCAGCCAAGAGTTGCCGGACAGAGAGGCCAAAAACATTCAGTACTTC
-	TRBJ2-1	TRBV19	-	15	CASSITRGAGFVQFF	TGTGCCAGTAGTATTACCCGTGGTGCAGGTTTTGTGCAGTTCTTC
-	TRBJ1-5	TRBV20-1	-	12	CSASPGAEPQHF	TGCAGTGCTAGTCCGGGCGCGGAGCCCCAGCATTTT
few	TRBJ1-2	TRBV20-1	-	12	CSAPGRDYGYTF	TGCAGTGCTCCGGGACGGGATTATGGCTACACCTTC
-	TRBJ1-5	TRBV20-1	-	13	CSAFGRVDQPQHF	TGCAGTGCTTTTGGCAGGGTTGATCAGCCCCAGCATTTT